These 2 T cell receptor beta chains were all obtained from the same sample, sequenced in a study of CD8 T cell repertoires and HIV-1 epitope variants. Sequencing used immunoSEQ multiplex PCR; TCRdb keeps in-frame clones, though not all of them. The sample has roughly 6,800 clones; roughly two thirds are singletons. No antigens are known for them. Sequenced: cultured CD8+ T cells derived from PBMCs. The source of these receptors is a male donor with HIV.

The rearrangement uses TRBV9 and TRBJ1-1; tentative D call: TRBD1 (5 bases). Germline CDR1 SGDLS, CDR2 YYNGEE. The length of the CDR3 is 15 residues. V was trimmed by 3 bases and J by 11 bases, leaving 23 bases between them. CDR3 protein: CASSAGGGSTQGAFF. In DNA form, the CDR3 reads TGTGCCAGCAGCGCCGGCGGGGGATCGACCCAAGGGGCTTTCTTT.

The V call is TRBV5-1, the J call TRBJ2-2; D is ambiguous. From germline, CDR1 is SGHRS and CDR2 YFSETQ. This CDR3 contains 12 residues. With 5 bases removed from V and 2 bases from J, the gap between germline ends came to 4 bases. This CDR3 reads CASRYNTGELFF. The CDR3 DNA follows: TGCGCCAGCAGGTACAACACCGGGGAGCTGTTTTTT.